The 7 T cell receptor beta chains below all came from one sample that was sequenced in a study of tumor and adjacent non-tumor tissue in lung cancer. No cell sorting was done before RNA was extracted from the tissue. More than 3 cm separated this lung sample from the edge of the tumor. TCRbeta libraries were built with three rounds of nested PCR, modified from ARM-PCR. TCRdb passed the multiplex PCR reads through MiXCR, listing each CDR3 protein once. The top ten hold approximately 55% of the sample, which has some 80,000 distinct CDR3 sequences, approximately 81% seen once. Sample: distant non-tumor lung tissue. The receptor source for this set is a man aged 60 to 69 with non-small cell lung cancer.

As regards this clonotype: An end of the junction does not agree with germline; a read error may underlie this. This sequence joins TRBV29-1 and TRBJ2-5; D tentatively reads TRBD1 or TRBD2 (5 bases each). Germline V gives CDR1 SQVTM, CDR2 ANQGSEA. CDR3 length: 12 residues. CDR3 sequence reads: CNVLVPTGTQYF. For the CDR3, the DNA is TGCAACGTTCTTGTTCCCACGGGGACCCAATACTTC.

This chain connects TRBV12-3 or TRBV12-4 to TRBJ2-2, with TRBD2 as a possible D gene (6 bases). The CDR3 is made up of 17 amino acids. Deletions cut 6 bases from V and 10 bases from J, with 27 bases between. The CDR3 DNA reads TGTGCCAGCAGCCCCGGGACTTGCGGGGAGGCTTTGTTGGAGCTGTTTTTT. As protein: CASSPGTCGEALLELFF.

This clonotype was observed many times. The chain joins TRBV7-8 to TRBJ2-3; 12 bases are a match to TRBD2. Losses at the gene ends were 5 bases for V and 2 bases for J; bases not matched to a gene: 8. This CDR3 comprises 17 residues. Per the germline V gene, CDR1 is SGHVS and CDR2 is FQNEAQ. The CDR3 DNA reads TGTGCCAGCAGCAATCCCTCTAGCGGGAGGGTCACAGATACGCAGTATTTT. Its protein is CASSNPSSGRVTDTQYF.

On this clonotype: Without the conserved terminal phenylalanine or tryptophan, this CDR3 likely stems from a read error. V and J are TRBV20-1 and TRBJ2-3, with D possibly being TRBD2 (5 bases). CDR1 and CDR2 (germline): DFQATT, SNEGSKA (reference sequence). Trimming stripped 5 bases from V and 0 bases from J, with 15 bases between. The CDR3 is 15 amino acids. The CDR3 loop is CSAEPRASSTDTQYL. In DNA, the CDR3 is TGCAGTGCTGAGCCGCGGGCCTCAAGCACAGATACGCAGTATCTT.

The table lists this clonotype with a count of one. The chain is built from TRBV29-1 and TRBJ2-7; D call uncertain. Germline V gene lookup returns CDR1 SQVTM and CDR2 ANQGSEA. CDR3 length: 10 amino acids. V was shortened by 7 bases and J by 12 bases, with 16 bases between the two germline ends. The CDR3 is CSAQDDERYF. As DNA, the CDR3 is TGCAGCGCTCAGGATGACGAGAGGTACTTC.

With respect to this clonotype: The final CDR3 position lacks the conserved phenylalanine or tryptophan, pointing to a likely read error. The chain carries TRBV11-2 and TRBJ2-5; D gene uncertain. CDR1 is SGHAT and CDR2 is FQNNGV in the germline V gene. The CDR3 length is 14 residues. The V end was cut by 4 bases, the J end by 5 bases, with 14 bases between. DNA of the CDR3: TGTGCCAGCAGCTCCGGAGAGGTTCCGGAGACCCAGTACTCC. Translation gives CASSSGEVPETQYS.

The rearrangement joins TRBV12-3 or TRBV12-4 to TRBJ1-1; 7 bases map to TRBD1. V lost 6 bases and J lost 7; bases outside the gene matches: 20. This CDR3 has 17 residues. The chain's CDR3 is CASSITTIGGMSIEAFF. The CDR3 nucleotides are TGTGCCAGCAGCATAACTACGATAGGGGGCATGAGCATTGAAGCTTTCTTT.